The clone carrying this T cell receptor beta chain was observed a handful of times. The antigen is not known. Mismatch with germline at one junction end may stem from a read error. This CDR3 has 13 residues. CDR1 is SGHAT and CDR2 is FQNNGV in the germline V gene. The data are from a study of identical twins. Study-wide results and limits: Reduced insertions were recorded for abundant cord blood beta clonotypes, with no such pattern in memory repertoires.

TCRdb processed the 5' RACE reads anew with MiXCR; each CDR3 protein has one entry. Here the sample spans about 890,000 distinct CDR3 sequences, over 9% being singletons. The sample was also reused in another study, on yellow fever vaccine responses in identical twins.

The sequencing sample was made of PBMCs. The J gene is TRBJ2-7, the V gene TRBV11-2, with D unclear. This TCR was recovered from a woman between 18 and 30 years old in good health. CDR3 amino acids: CASSLNSVVEEYF. CDR3 nucleotides: TGTGCCAGCAGCTTAAATTCGGTTGTCGAGGAGTACTTC.